One sample yielded the 4 T cell receptor beta chains listed below, sequenced in a study of tumor and adjacent non-tumor tissue in lung cancer. This sample's RNA came from whole unsorted tissue. The library came from three nested PCR rounds adapted from ARM-PCR protocols. TCRdb fed the multiplex PCR reads into MiXCR, producing one record per CDR3 protein. The table lists about 90,000 distinct CDR3 sequences, roughly two thirds of them singletons. Input material: lung tumor tissue. Every receptor here comes from a man in his 70s with non-small cell lung cancer.

Of note for this clonotype: One end of the junction varies from germline; a read error may be responsible. This chain connects TRBV10-3 to TRBJ2-7; D is possibly TRBD1 (6 bases). This CDR3 comprises 13 residues. Germline V gene sequence: CDR1 ENHRY, CDR2 SYGVKD. The DNA for the CDR3 is TGTGCCACCAGTAGGGACAAAGTATACGCGCAGTACTTC. This translates into CATSRDKVYAQYF.

A word on this clonotype: One junction end disagrees with the germline gene, perhaps due to a read error. The rearrangement joins TRBV6-4 to TRBJ2-1; 12 positions match TRBD2. Germline CDR1 and CDR2: MRHNA and SNTAGT. The CDR3 covers 18 residues. The CDR3 DNA is TGTGTCAGCAGACCGACTAGCGGGAGTGGATTTGATACCAATGAGCAGTTCTTC. Protein sequence: CVSRPTSGSGFDTNEQFF.

This clonotype was picked up many times. This chain uses TRBV6-7 with TRBJ1-4, with D possibly TRBD1 on 6 matching bases. TRBV6-7 counts as an open reading frame of uncertain function. Trimming removed 4 bases from V and 4 bases from J, with 13 bases in between. This CDR3 region has 15 residues. CDR3 DNA: TGTGCCAGCAGTTCAAAGACAGGCCTTAATGAAAAACTGTTTTTT. This encodes CASSSKTGLNEKLFF.

V is TRBV12-3 or TRBV12-4 and J is TRBJ1-5; D uncertain. Trimming shortened V by 3 bases and J by 3 bases, and 9 bases separated the two germline ends. This CDR3 contains 14 residues. CDR3 DNA: TGTGCCAGCAGTTTGACCGGTCCCAATCAGCCCCAGCATTTT. Protein sequence: CASSLTGPNQPQHF.